This passage covers 10 T cell receptor beta chains from one sample sequenced in a study of glioma-infiltrating T cells. Amplification of TCR alpha and beta CDR3 regions from RNA used iRepertoire nested multiplex PCR. One entry per CDR3 protein results from TCRdb running MiXCR on the multiplex PCR reads. The sample contains around 190,000 distinct CDR3 sequences, about 46% of which appear only once. Sequencing input: glioma tissue, nonneoplastic brain tissue, or PBMCs (not recorded which). The receptors derive from a human donor with low-grade glioma or glioblastoma, undergoing nonglioma brain surgery, or in good health (not recorded which).

CDR3 in amino acids: CSTSENEKLFF. DNA of the CDR3: TGCAGTACCTCAGAAAATGAAAAACTGTTTTTT. The chain uses TRBV20-1 and TRBJ1-4; D is unclear. CDR1 is DFQATT and CDR2 is SNEGSKA in the germline V gene (reference sequence). The CDR3 sequence is 11 residues long. Trimming removed 8 bases from V and 5 bases from J, with 9 bases in between.

The chain couples TRBV6-2 or TRBV6-3 to TRBJ2-5; 7 bases match TRBD1. This CDR3 comprises 15 residues. CDR1 and CDR2 from the germline V gene are MNHEY and SVGEGT. Trimming at V came to 7 bases and at J to 5 bases, leaving 13 bases not matched to a gene. CDR3 in amino acids: CASNKETTGWETQYF. The DNA of the CDR3 is TGTGCCAGCAATAAAGAGACGACAGGGTGGGAGACCCAGTACTTC.

This clonotype showed up many times. V and J are TRBV6-1 and TRBJ2-3; weak D call: TRBD2 (6 bases). The ends were cut back, 2 bases at V and 3 bases at J, with 12 bases in the middle. Germline V gene data show CDR1 as MNHNS and CDR2 as SASEGT. The CDR3 loop spans 15 amino acids. CDR3 residues: CASSEISAGTDTQYF. The CDR3 nucleotides are TGTGCCAGCAGTGAAATAAGCGCGGGGACAGATACGCAGTATTTT.

This clonotype turned up a few times. This chain connects TRBV4-2 to TRBJ1-4; D not certain. CDR3 length: 13 residues. The germline V gene has CDR1 LGHNA and CDR2 YNFKEQ. V lost 3 bases and J 3 bases, leaving 5 bases between the germline ends. The CDR3 protein is CASSQGSNEKLFF. For the CDR3, the DNA is TGTGCCAGCAGCCAGGGGTCTAATGAAAAACTGTTTTTT.

Ten or more counts support this clonotype. The V call is TRBV28, the J call TRBJ2-3; D remains unclear. Germline CDR1 is MDHEN and CDR2 is SYDVKM. The CDR3 is 11 amino acids. V gave up 4 bases and J gave up 4 bases, with 3 bases separating them. CDR3 DNA sequence: TGTGCCAGCAGTTACGCAGATACGCAGTATTTT. Its translation is CASSYADTQYF.

Many counts were recorded for this clonotype. The genes are TRBV20-1 and TRBJ2-7; D is undetermined. The V gene's germline CDR1 is DFQATT and CDR2 SNEGSKA (reference sequence). Trimming pared 3 bases from V and 4 bases from J, leaving 4 bases between. The CDR3 spans 10 residues. The CDR3 coding sequence is TGCAGTGCTAGTGGATACGAGCAGTACTTC. Its translation: CSASGYEQYF.

As to this clonotype: This sequence may be a read error, since a much larger clone differs from it by one base. V usage is TRBV6-1 and J usage is TRBJ1-3; D is perhaps TRBD1 (5 bases). The CDR3 has 16 amino acids. Germline assignment: CDR1 MNHNS and CDR2 SASEGT. V was clipped by 6 bases and J by 0 bases, with 15 bases between them. This CDR3 is CASRLQGPISGNTIYF. The CDR3 DNA reads TGTGCCAGCAGACTCCAGGGTCCAATCTCTGGAAACACCATATATTTT.

This clonotype was counted only a few times. The chain carries TRBV29-1 and TRBJ2-5; 9 positions agree with TRBD1. V lost 7 bases to trimming and J lost 5 bases; unmatched junction nucleotides: 8. The CDR3 totals 13 residues. Germline lookup yields CDR1 SQVTM and CDR2 ANQGSEA. The CDR3: CSAGTGFSETQYF. CDR3 nucleotide sequence: TGCAGCGCTGGGACAGGGTTTTCGGAGACCCAGTACTTC.

This clonotype has at least ten counts. The chain uses TRBV10-3 and TRBJ1-2, with D possibly TRBD1 on 5 matching bases. This CDR3 comprises 13 residues. Germline CDR1 is ENHRY and CDR2 is SYGVKD. V lost 8 bases to trimming and J lost 1 base, with 11 bases between them. The CDR3 sequence: CAIRDVINYGYTF. The CDR3 DNA follows: TGTGCCATCCGGGACGTAATTAACTATGGCTACACCTTC.

This clonotype was observed many times. This chain links TRBV20-1 with TRBJ2-7, with 12 bases aligning to TRBD2. Germline V gene data show CDR1 as DFQATT and CDR2 as SNEGSKA (reference sequence). The CDR3 totals 14 residues. V was clipped by 6 bases and J by 4 bases; unmatched bases: 7. CDR3 nucleotide sequence: TGCAGTGCGACTGCCGGGACTAGCGGGTACGAGCAGTACTTC. Its translation: CSATAGTSGYEQYF.